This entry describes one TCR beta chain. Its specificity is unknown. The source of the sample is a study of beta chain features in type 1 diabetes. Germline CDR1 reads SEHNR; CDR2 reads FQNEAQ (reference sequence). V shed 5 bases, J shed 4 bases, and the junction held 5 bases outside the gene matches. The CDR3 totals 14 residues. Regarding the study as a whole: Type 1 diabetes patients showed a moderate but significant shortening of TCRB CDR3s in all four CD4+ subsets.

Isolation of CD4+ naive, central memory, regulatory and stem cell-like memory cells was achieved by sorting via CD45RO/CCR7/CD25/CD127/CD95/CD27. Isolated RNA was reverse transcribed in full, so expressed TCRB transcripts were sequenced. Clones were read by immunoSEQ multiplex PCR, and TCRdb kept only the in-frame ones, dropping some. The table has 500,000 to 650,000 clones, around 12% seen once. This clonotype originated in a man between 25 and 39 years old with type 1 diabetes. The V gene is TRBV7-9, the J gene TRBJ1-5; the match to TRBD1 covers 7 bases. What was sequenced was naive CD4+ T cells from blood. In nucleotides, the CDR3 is TGTGCCAGCAGCCGGGGACAGACTAATCAGCCCCAGCATTTT. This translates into CASSRGQTNQPQHF.